This TCR beta chain comes out of a study of spatial heterogeneity in lung cancer. Turning to the study itself: In tumor regions, TCR transcript counts tracked strongly with a T cell module score from matched bulk RNA-seq.

TCRdb re-derived calls from the 5' RACE reads in MiXCR, one entry per CDR3 protein. Of 15,000 to 20,000 distinct CDR3 sequences listed, roughly 6.5% were seen once; the top ten hold roughly 3.7%. Trimming removed 2 bases at V and 7 bases at J, with 6 bases between. Germline V gives CDR1 SGHTA, CDR2 FQGNSA. This CDR3 is built from 13 residues. Time point here: sample taken at primary tumor resection. In each case, whole RNA from tumor, nontumor lung or frozen PBMC was sequenced unsorted. General study findings and limits: Tumor mutation counts were tracked by expanded intratumoral alpha and beta TCR counts.

This clonotype was counted between two and nine times. Its specificity is unknown. This clonotype was obtained from a female donor with early-stage non-small cell lung cancer. This chain joins TRBV7-2 and TRBJ1-6; no definite D call. The sample consisted of lung tumor tissue, taken at surgery. CDR3 sequence (DNA): TGTGCCAGCAGCTTATGGGAAAATTCACCCCTCCACTTT. This gives the protein CASSLWENSPLHF. Variable domain in full (rest from reference TRBV7-2 and TRBJ1-6): GAGVSQSPSNKVTEKGKDVELRCDPISGHTALYWYRQSLGQGLEFLIYFQGNSAPDKSGLPSDRFSAERTGGSVSTLTIQRTQQEDSAVYLCASSLWENSPLHFGNGTRLTVT.